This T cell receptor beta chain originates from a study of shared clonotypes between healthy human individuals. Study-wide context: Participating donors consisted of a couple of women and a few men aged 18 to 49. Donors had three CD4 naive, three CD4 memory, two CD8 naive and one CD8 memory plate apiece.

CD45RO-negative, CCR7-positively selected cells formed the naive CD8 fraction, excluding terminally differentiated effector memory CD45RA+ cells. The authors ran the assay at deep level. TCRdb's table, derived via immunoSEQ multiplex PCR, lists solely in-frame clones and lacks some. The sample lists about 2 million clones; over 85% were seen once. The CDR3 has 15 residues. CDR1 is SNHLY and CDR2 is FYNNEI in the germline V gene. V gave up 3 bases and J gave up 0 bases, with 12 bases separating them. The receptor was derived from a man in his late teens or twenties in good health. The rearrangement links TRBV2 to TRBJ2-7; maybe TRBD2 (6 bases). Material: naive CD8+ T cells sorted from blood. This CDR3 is CASSDLGLDSYEQYF. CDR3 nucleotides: TGTGCCAGCAGTGATTTGGGACTGGACTCCTACGAGCAGTACTTC.